The clone carrying this T cell receptor beta chain was counted ten times or more. The CDR3 spans 15 residues. The germline CDR1 and CDR2 sequences are MNHEY and SVGEGT. V shed 6 bases, J shed 7 bases, and the junction held 10 bases outside the gene matches. TCRdb recomputed calls from the RT-PCR reads with MiXCR, one row per CDR3 protein. The sample records about 700,000 distinct CDR3 sequences, 13% to 15% being singletons. J is TRBJ1-5 and V is TRBV6-2 or TRBV6-3, with TRBD1 identical over 9 bases. The source is a female donor in good health, serving as a healthy control. Input material: memory CD4+ T cells from blood. The CDR3 is CASRPTGTGKQPQHF. For the CDR3, the DNA is TGTGCCAGCAGACCTACCGGGACAGGGAAACAGCCCCAGCATTTT.